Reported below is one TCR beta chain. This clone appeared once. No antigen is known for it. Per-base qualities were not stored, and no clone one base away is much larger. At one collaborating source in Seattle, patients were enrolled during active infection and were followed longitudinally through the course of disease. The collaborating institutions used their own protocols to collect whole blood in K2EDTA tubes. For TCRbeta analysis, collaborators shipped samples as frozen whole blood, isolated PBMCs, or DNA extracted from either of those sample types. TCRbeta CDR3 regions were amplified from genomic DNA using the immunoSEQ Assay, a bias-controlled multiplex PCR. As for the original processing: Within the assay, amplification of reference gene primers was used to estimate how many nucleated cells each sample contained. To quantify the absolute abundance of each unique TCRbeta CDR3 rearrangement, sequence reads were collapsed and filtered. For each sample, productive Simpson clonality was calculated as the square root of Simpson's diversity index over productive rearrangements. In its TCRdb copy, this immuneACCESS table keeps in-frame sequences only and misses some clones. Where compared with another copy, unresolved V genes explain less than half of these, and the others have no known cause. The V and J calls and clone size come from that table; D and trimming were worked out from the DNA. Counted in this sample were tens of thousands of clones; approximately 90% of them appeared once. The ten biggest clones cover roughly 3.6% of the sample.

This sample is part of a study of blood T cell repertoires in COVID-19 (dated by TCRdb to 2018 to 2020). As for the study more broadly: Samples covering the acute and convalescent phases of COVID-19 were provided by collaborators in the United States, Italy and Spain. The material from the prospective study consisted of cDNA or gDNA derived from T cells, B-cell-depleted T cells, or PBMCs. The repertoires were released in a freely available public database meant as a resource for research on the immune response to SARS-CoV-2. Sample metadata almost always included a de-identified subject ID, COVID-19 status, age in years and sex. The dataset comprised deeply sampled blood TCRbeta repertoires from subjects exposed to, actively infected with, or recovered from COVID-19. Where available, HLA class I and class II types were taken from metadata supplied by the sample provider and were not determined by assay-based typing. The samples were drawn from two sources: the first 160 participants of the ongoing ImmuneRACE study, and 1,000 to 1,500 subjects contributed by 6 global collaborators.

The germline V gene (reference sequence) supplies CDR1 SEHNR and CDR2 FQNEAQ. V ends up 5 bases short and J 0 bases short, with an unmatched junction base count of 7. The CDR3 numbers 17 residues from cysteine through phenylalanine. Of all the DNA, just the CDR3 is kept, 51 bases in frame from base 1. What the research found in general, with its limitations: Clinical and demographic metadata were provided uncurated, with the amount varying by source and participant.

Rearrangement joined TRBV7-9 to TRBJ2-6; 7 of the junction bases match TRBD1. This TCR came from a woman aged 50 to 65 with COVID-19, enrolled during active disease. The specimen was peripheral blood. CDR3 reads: CASSPRDRSSGANVLTF. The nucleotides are TGTGCCAGCAGCCCCCGGGACAGAAGCTCTGGGGCCAACGTCCTGACTTTC.